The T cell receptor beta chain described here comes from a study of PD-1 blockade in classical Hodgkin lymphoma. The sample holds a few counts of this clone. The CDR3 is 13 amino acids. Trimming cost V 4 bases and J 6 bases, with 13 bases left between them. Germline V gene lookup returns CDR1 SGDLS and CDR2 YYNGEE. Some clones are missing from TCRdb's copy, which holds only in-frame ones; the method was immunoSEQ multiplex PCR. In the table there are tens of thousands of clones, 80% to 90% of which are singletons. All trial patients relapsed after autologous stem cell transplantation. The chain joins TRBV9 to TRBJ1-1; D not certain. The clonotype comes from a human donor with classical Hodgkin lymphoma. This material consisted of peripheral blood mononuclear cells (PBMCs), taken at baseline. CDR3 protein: CASSPLSHPEAFF. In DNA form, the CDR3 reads TGTGCCAGCAGCCCGTTATCTCACCCTGAAGCTTTCTTT. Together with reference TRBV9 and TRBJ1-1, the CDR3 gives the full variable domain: DSGVTQTPKHLITATGQRVTLRCSPRSGDLSVYWYQQSLDQGLQFLIQYYNGEERAKGNILERFSAQQFPDLHSELNLSSLELGDSALYFCASSPLSHPEAFFGQGTRLTVV.